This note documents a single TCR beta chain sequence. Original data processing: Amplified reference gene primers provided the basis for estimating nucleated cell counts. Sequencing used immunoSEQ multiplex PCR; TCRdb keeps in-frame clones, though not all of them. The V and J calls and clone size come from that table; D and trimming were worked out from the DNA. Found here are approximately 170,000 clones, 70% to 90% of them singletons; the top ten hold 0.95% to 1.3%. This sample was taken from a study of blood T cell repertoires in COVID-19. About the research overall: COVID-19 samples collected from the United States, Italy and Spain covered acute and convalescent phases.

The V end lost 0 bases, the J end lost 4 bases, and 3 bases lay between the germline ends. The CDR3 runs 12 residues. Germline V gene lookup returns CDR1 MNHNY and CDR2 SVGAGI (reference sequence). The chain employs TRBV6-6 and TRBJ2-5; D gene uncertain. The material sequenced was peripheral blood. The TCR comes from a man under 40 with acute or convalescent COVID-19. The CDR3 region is CASSYSRETQYF. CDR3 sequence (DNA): TGTGCCAGCAGTTACTCGAGAGAGACCCAGTACTTC.